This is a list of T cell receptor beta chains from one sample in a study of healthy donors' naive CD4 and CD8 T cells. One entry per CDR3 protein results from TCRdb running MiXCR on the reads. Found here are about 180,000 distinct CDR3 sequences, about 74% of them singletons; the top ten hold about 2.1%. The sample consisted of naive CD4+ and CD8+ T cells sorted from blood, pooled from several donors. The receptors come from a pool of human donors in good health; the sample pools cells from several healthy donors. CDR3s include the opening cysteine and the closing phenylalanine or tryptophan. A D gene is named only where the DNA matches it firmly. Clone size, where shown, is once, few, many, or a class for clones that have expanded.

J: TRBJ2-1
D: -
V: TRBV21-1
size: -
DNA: TGTGCCAGCACCCCCCAGGGGAAGAAGGAGCAGTTCTTC
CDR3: CASTPQGKKEQFF

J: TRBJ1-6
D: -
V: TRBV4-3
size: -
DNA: TGCGCCAGCAGCCAACTATTGGATAAGAATTCACCCCTCCACTTT
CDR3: CASSQLLDKNSPLHF

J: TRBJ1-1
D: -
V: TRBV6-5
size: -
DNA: TGTGCCAGCAGTTATCTACCGGTGGAGGCTGAAGCTTTCTTT
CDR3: CASSYLPVEAEAFF

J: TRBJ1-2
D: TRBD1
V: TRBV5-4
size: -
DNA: TGTGCCAGCAGCCCACCAGGACAGGGAGGCGGCTACACCTTC
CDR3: CASSPPGQGGGYTF

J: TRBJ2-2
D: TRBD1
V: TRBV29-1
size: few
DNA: TGCAGCGCAACCGGGACAGGGGGTTATGGGGAGCTGTTTTTT
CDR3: CSATGTGGYGELFF

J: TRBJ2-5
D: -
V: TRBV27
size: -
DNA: TGTGCCAGCAGTCCCTTGCGGGGGCCAGAGACCCAGTACTTC
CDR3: CASSPLRGPETQYF

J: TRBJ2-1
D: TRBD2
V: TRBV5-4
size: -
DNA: TGTGCCAGCAGCCGGGACGGACTAGCGGGGGACTTCTACAATGAGCAGTTCTTC
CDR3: CASSRDGLAGDFYNEQFF

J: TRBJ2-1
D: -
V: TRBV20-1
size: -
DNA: TGCAGTGCTGCGACTAGTCCCAGCTCCTACAATGAGCAGTTCTTC
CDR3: CSAATSPSSYNEQFF

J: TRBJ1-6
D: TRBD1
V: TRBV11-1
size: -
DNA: TGTGCCAGCAGACCGACAGGGTTGGGAAATTCACCCCTCCACTTT
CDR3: CASRPTGLGNSPLHF

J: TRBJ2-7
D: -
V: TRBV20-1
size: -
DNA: TGCAGTGCTACCCGGACTCGATCCTACGAGCAGTACTTC
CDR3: CSATRTRSYEQYF

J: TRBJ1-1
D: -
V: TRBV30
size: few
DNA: TGTGCCTGGAACCAAGAGGGCCTGAACACTGAAGCTTTCTTT
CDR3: CAWNQEGLNTEAFF

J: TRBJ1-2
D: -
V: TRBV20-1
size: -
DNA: TGCAGTGCTAGGAAAGGGGAATCTAACTATGGCTACACCTTC
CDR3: CSARKGESNYGYTF

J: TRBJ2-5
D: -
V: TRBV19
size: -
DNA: TGTGCCAGTAGTATCGGGAATGGGGAGACCCAGTACTTC
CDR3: CASSIGNGETQYF

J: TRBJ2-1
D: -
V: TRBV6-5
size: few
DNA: TGTGCCAGCAGTTACACTCTAGAAGCCTCCTACAATGAGCAGTTCTTC
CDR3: CASSYTLEASYNEQFF

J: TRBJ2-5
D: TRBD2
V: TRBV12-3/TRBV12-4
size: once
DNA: TGTGCCAGCAACCGAGCGGGACAAGAGACCCAGTACTTC
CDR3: CASNRAGQETQYF

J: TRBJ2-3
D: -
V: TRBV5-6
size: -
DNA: TGTGCCAGCAGCAGCCCCACTAGAACTGGAGATACGCAGTATTTT
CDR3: CASSSPTRTGDTQYF

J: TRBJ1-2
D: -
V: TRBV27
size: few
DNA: TGTGCCAGCAGCCCCACAGCTAACTATGGCTACACCTTC
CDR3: CASSPTANYGYTF

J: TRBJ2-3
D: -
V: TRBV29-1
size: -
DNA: TGCAGCGTTGAAGATCGGGTAGGGACGGATACGCAGTATTTT
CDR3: CSVEDRVGTDTQYF

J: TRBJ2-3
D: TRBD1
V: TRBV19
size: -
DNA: TGTGCCAGTAGTATTGGACAGGGGAATGCAGATACGCAGTATTTT
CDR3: CASSIGQGNADTQYF

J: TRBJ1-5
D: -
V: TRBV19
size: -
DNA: TGTGCCAGTACGAGGCAACCAAATCAGCCCCAGCATTTT
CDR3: CASTRQPNQPQHF

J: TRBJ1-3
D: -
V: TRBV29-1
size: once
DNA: TGCAGCGTTGTTAGCTCTGGAAACACCATATATTTT
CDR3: CSVVSSGNTIYF

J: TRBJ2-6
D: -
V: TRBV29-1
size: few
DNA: TGCAGCGGCCGCCAAGGCAGTTCGACCTCTGGGGCCAACGTCCTGACTTTC
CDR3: CSGRQGSSTSGANVLTF

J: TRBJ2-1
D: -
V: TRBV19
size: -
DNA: TGTGCCAGTAGAGTCAGATCTCCCTCCTACAATGAGCAGTTCTTC
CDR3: CASRVRSPSYNEQFF

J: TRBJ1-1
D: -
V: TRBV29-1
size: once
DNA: TGCAGCTCTGAGGGGGATGCGATGAACACTGAAGCTTTCTTT
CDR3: CSSEGDAMNTEAFF

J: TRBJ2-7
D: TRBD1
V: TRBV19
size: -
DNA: TGTGCCAGTAGTATGACAGGGTACGAGCAGTACTTC
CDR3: CASSMTGYEQYF

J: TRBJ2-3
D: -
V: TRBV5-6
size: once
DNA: TGTGCCAGCAGCTACTCACAGGGCCCGACAGATACGCAGTATTTT
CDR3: CASSYSQGPTDTQYF

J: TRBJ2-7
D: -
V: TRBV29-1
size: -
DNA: TGCAGCGTTGAGGATCCAACGGAGCAGTACTTC
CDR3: CSVEDPTEQYF

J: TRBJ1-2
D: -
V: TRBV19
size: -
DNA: TGTGCCAGTGCGGGAGGGGCCCCTCGTCTCAATGGCTACACCTTC
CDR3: CASAGGAPRLNGYTF

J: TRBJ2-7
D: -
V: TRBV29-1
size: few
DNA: TGCAGCGTTGGGGGAGGTCCCTACGAGCAGTACTTC
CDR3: CSVGGGPYEQYF

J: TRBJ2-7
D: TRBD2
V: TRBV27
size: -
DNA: TGTGCCAGCAGTACCCTAGCGGGAGGATTAGCCGAGCAGTACTTC
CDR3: CASSTLAGGLAEQYF

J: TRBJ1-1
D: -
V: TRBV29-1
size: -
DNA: TGCAGCGTTGGTCTCGAGAACACTGAAGCTTTCTTT
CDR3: CSVGLENTEAFF

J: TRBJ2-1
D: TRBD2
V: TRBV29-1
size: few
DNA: TGCAGCGTTGATCTAGCGGGAGGGGCAGGTTCCTACAATGAGCAGTTCTTC
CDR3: CSVDLAGGAGSYNEQFF

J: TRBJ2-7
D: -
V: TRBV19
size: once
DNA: TGTGCCAGTAGTATCCGGGCGGTAAGTGCCTACGAGCAGTACTTC
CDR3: CASSIRAVSAYEQYF

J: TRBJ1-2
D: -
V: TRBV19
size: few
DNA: TGTGCCAGTAGTCCGTTGGGACGGTTGGCTGGCTACACCTTC
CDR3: CASSPLGRLAGYTF

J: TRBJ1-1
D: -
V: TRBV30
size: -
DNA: TGTGCCTGGAGTGTATTCCCCAACACTGAAGCTTTCTTT
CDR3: CAWSVFPNTEAFF

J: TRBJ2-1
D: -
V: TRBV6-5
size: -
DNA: TGTGCCAGCAGTTACTCGATTCGGGGCGATGAGCAGTTCTTC
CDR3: CASSYSIRGDEQFF

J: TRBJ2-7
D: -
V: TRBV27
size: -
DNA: TGTGCCAGCAGTCTTTCCCGACAGGCGATTTACGAGCAGTACTTC
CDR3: CASSLSRQAIYEQYF

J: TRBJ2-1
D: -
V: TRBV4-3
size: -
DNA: TGCGCCAGCAGCCAAGCCTGGGACCGGGAGTTCAATGAGCAGTTCTTC
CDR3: CASSQAWDREFNEQFF

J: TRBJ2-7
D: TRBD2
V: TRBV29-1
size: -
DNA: TGCAGCGCTTTAGATGGGCTAGCGGCCGAGCAGTACTTC
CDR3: CSALDGLAAEQYF

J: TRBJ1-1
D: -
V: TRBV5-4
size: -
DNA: TGTGCCAGCAGCTTGGCCCCTGGGGCGGCGAACACTGAAGCTTTCTTT
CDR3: CASSLAPGAANTEAFF

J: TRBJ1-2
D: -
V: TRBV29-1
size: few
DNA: TGCAGCGTTGAACAACAGGGAAACTATGGCTACACCTTC
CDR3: CSVEQQGNYGYTF